These T cell receptor beta chains were read from a single sample in a study of cytotoxic CD8 clonotypes in ibrutinib-treated CLL. Sequencing was performed with immunoSEQ multiplex PCR; in TCRdb, only in-frame clones are kept and a portion is missing. The table includes more than 30,000 clones, 69% detected once. Sequenced material: PBMCs, taken before ibrutinib treatment. Receptor source: a human donor with chronic lymphocytic leukemia. CDR3s include the opening cysteine and the closing phenylalanine or tryptophan. D genes are given only for firm matches.

V gene,D gene,J gene,CDR3 protein
TRBV14,.,TRBJ2-3,CASSQGRHTDTQYF
TRBV6-5,TRBD1,TRBJ1-2,CASRSGQGAGGYTF
TRBV7-2,.,TRBJ1-3,CASSFDGSSGNTIYF
TRBV7-9,.,TRBJ2-7,CASSRYGDPSYEQYF
TRBV27,.,TRBJ2-3,CATHPDTTDTQYF
TRBV29-1,.,TRBJ2-3,CSVGNNQISHTQYF
TRBV14,TRBD1,TRBJ2-3,CASSQGTGVVSSTDTQYF
TRBV27,.,TRBJ1-6,CASSLPGGHSPLHF
TRBV9,.,TRBJ2-7,CASSVSFATSSEQYF
TRBV7-6,.,TRBJ1-5,CASGSNSNQPQHF
TRBV5-1,.,TRBJ2-7,CASSGGRDEQYF
TRBV27,.,TRBJ2-3,CASSLAWTDTQYF
TRBV27,.,TRBJ2-7,CASSSLLVPQYF
TRBV11-2,.,TRBJ2-5,CASSLGVVETQYF
TRBV5-5,.,TRBJ2-1,CASSLQIGLSSYNEQFF
TRBV19,.,TRBJ2-2,CASSNERVGTGELFF
TRBV5-6,TRBD2,TRBJ2-2,CASSFPSGRAGTGELFF
TRBV15,TRBD1,TRBJ1-4,CATSRDRGQGEKLFF
TRBV7-6,.,TRBJ1-1,CASSLTRNTEAFF
TRBV11-2,.,TRBJ1-1,CASSLGPLWKTEAFF
TRBV6-5,TRBD1,TRBJ1-5,CASSSDRGYQPQHF
TRBV18,TRBD2,TRBJ2-2,CASSRLAGEAGELFF
TRBV4-2,TRBD2,TRBJ2-3,CASSATSGSSDTQYF
TRBV6-6,.,TRBJ1-1,CATHGQPINTEAFF
TRBV30,.,TRBJ1-5,CAWSPTGKESQHF
TRBV10-3,.,TRBJ2-3,CAISGAGPGDTQYF
TRBV25-1,TRBD2,TRBJ2-5,CASSIPGLAYRETQYF
TRBV6-5,TRBD1,TRBJ1-2,CASSWDSFYGYTF
TRBV5-1,.,TRBJ2-2,CASSLEALANTGELFF
TRBV7-7,.,TRBJ2-7,CASSLADGSSYEQYF
TRBV2,.,TRBJ1-5,CASRPLTVDQPQHF
TRBV5-1,TRBD1,TRBJ2-7,CASSLADRDGEQYF
TRBV7-9,.,TRBJ2-7,CASSLAWVRGEQYF
TRBV5-1,TRBD2,TRBJ2-1,CASSHGLAGVDEQFF
TRBV4-2,.,TRBJ2-5,CASSQGVGWETQYF
TRBV11-3,.,TRBJ2-3,CASSLLSDTQYF
TRBV29-1,.,TRBJ2-1,CSVFSPISYNEQFF
TRBV30,TRBD1,TRBJ2-1,CAWSVGQPGSNEQFF
TRBV5-1,.,TRBJ1-2,CASSLVGAGNYGYTF
TRBV19,.,TRBJ1-1,CASRDGATGNTEAFF
TRBV5-1,TRBD1,TRBJ1-2,CASSSRGVYGYTF
TRBV28,.,TRBJ2-7,CASTQIRVGPDEQYF
TRBV14,.,TRBJ1-6,CASSQDIGFASPLHF
TRBV12-5,.,TRBJ2-1,CASGLSGGVGNEQFF
TRBV7-8,TRBD2,TRBJ2-5,CASTPPGGGGETQYF
TRBV9,TRBD2,TRBJ2-3,CASSLAATDTQYF
TRBV6-4,.,TRBJ1-1,CASSARDGNTEAFF